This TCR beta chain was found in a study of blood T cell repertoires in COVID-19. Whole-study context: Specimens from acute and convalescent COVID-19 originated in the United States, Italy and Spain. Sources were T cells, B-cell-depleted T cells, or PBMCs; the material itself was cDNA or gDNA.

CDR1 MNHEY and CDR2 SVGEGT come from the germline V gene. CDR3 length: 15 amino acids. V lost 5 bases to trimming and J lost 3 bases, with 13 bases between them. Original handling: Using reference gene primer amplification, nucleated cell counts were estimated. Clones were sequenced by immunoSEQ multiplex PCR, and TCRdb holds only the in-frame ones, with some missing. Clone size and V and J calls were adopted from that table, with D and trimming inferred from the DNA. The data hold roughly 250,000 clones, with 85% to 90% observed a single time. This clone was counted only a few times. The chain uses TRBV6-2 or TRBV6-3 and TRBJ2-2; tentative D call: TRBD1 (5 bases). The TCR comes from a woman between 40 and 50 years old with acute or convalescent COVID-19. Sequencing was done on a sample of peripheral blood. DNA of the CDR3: TGTGCCAGCAGTCCACCCGACAGAGACACCGGGGAGCTGTTTTTT. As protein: CASSPPDRDTGELFF.